The rows below give T cell receptor delta chains drawn from one sample of a study of Vδ1+ human thymocytes. TCRdb reanalysed the multiplex PCR reads via CATT. The data show about 53,000 delta-chain clones, with around 16% seen just once and 0.3% to 0.5% held by the top ten. Sample: Vdelta1+ gamma-delta thymocytes from the thymus. The origin of the receptors is a girl under three years old who had congenital heart surgery. The CDR3 runs from the conserved cysteine through the conserved F or W. D genes are given only for firm matches. Rows may omit the clone size; those that give it use once, few, many or a size class.

>TRDD3|22|few|TRDJ1|TRDV1
TGTGCTCTTGGGGGCCTTCTTCTTCGGGGAGCTGGGGGACAACGATACACCGATAAACTCATCTTT
CALGGLLLRGAGGQRYTDKLIF
>TRDD3|22|-|TRDJ1|TRDV1
TGTGCTCTTGGGCCCCCACCCCAAGGTGGTGGGGGATACGCGGCGTACACCGATAAACTCATCTTT
CALGPPPQGGGGYAAYTDKLIF
>-|14|-|TRDJ1|TRDV1
TGTGCTCTTGGGGAACTTACCTTGGCCGATAAACTCATCTTT
CALGELTLADKLIF
>-|28|-|TRDJ1|TRDV1
TGTGCTCTTGGGGAACTAGGCGGAGGCAGTCCTACGGGTACCGATAGATGGGGGACTACTTCCTACACCGATAAACTCATCTTT
CALGELGGGSPTGTDRWGTTSYTDKLIF
>-|18|-|TRDJ1|TRDV1
TGTGCTCTTGGGGAACTGAGCTGGTTGGGCCCACACACCGATAAACTCATCTTT
CALGELSWLGPHTDKLIF
>-|20|-|TRDJ1|TRDV1
TGTGCTCTTGGGGATTCACAAGGGAGCGGGGGACTTACGTACACCGATAAACTCATCTTT
CALGDSQGSGGLTYTDKLIF
>TRDD3|22|-|TRDJ1|TRDV1
TGTGCTCTTGGGGAAACCCTACAGGATCGCTGGGGGATACGCGAGGTTCTTCATAAACTCATCTTT
CALGETLQDRWGIREVLHKLIF
>TRDD3|20|few|TRDJ1|TRDV1
TGTGCTCTTGGGGAACTATCCCCGACTGGGGGATTAGAGGGGTCCGATAAACTCATCTTT
CALGELSPTGGLEGSDKLIF
>TRDD3|22|few|TRDJ1|TRDV1
TGTGCTCTTGGGGAACTAGCCCCTAACGGGGATACGGAGTCCCCCGACACCGATAAACTCATCTTT
CALGELAPNGDTESPDTDKLIF
>-|14|-|TRDJ1|TRDV2
TGTGCCTGTGACACTCGGGGGCTGACCGATAAACTCATCTTT
CACDTRGLTDKLIF
>-|17|few|TRDJ1|TRDV1
TGTGCTCTTGGGGAAAACACGGGGGGACTCTACACCGATAAACTCATCTTT
CALGENTGGLYTDKLIF
>TRDD3|22|few|TRDJ1|TRDV1
TGTGCTCTTGGGGAACTCCCCCTAACGGATCTGGGGGATAGGTGCTACACCGATAAACTCATCTTT
CALGELPLTDLGDRCYTDKLIF
>-|21|-|TRDJ1|TRDV1
TGTGCTCTTGGGGAAAAGGAGTTATTTCCATCTTCGTATATAGAAACCGATAAACTCATCTTT
CALGEKELFPSSYIETDKLIF
>TRDD3|18|-|TRDJ1|TRDV1
TGTGCTCTTGGGCCCTACCCGTACCTTACTGGGGGATACGGTAAACTCATCTTT
CALGPYPYLTGGYGKLIF
>TRDD3|25|few|TRDJ1|TRDV1
TGTGCTCTTGGGGAACTTCTCATACTGGGGGATACGCACAGCCGTCTAACCCCGTACGCCGATAAACTCATCTTT
CALGELLILGDTHSRLTPYADKLIF
>TRDD3|19|few|TRDJ1|TRDV1
TGTGCTCTTGGGGAATTTTGCGTAGCATGGGGATACCCTCCGAATAAACTCATCTTT
CALGEFCVAWGYPPNKLIF
>TRDD3|21|-|TRDJ1|TRDV1
TGTGCTCTTGGGGCCGGGGCCATACTGGGGGATACGGAATGTTCCACCGATAAACTCATCTTT
CALGAGAILGDTECSTDKLIF
>-|19|-|TRDJ1|TRAV29/DV5
-
CAAYTCVSPGSWGTDKLIF
>TRDD3|18|few|TRDJ1|TRDV1
TGTGCTCTTGGGGAATTGGTCGACTGGGGGATACGCGCCGATAAACTCATCTTT
CALGELVDWGIRADKLIF
>-|19|few|TRDJ1|TRDV1
TGTGCTCTTGGGGATTCCCTCCCGTTTGGACTTGGGGGTCACGTTCAACTCATCTTT
CALGDSLPFGLGGHVQLIF
>TRDD3|19|few|TRDJ1|TRDV1
TGTGCTCTTGGGGTAGCAGCGGCACTGGGGGATCCTTGTACCGATAAACTCATCTTT
CALGVAAALGDPCTDKLIF